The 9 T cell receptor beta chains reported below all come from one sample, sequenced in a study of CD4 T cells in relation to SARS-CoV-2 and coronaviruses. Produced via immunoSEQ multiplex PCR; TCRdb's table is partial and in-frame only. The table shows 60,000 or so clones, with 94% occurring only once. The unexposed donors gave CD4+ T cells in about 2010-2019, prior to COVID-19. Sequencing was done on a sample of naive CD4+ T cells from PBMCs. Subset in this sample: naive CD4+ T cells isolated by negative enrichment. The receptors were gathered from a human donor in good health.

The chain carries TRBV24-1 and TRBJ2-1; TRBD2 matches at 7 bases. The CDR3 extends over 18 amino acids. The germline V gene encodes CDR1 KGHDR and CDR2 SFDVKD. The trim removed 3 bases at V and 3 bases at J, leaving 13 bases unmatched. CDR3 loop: CATSDTRRGERNYNEQFF. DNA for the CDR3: TGTGCCACCAGTGATACACGCCGGGGGGAGCGGAACTACAATGAGCAGTTCTTC.

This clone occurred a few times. The CDR3 reads CAWKPGLANGELFF. In DNA, the CDR3 is TGTGCCTGGAAGCCGGGACTAGCGAACGGGGAGCTGTTTTTT. This chain links TRBV30 with TRBJ2-2, with 10 positions matching TRBD2. V was clipped by 4 bases and J by 7 bases; unmatched bases: 6. CDR1 and CDR2 from the germline V gene are GTSNPN and SVGIG (reference sequence). This CDR3 region has 14 residues.

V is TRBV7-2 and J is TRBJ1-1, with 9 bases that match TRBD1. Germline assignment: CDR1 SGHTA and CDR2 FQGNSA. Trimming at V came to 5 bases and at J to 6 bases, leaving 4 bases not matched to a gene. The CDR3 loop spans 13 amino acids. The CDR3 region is CASSKDRGAEAFF. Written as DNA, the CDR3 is TGTGCCAGCAGCAAGGACAGGGGAGCTGAAGCTTTCTTT.

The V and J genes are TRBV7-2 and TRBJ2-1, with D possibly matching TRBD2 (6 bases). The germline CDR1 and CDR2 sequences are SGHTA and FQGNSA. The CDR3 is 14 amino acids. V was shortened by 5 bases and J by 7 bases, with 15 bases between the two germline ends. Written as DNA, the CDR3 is TGTGCCAGCAGCCCACTAGCAGGGAAAAATGAGCAGTTCTTC. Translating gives CASSPLAGKNEQFF.

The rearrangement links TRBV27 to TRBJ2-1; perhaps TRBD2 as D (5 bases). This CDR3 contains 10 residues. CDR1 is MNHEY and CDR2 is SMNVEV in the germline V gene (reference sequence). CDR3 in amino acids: CEAAGDEQFF. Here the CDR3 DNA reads TGTGAAGCGGCCGGGGATGAGCAGTTCTTC.

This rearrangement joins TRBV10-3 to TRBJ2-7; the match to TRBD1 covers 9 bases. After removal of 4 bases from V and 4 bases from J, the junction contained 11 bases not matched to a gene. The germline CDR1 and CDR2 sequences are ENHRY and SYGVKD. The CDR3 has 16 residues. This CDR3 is CAISGSWTGAGYEQYF. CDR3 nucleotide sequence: TGTGCCATCAGTGGCAGCTGGACAGGGGCAGGGTACGAGCAGTACTTC.

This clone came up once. In nucleotides, the CDR3 is TGTGCCAGCAGCTTAGCGGGACAGGGATATCAGCCCCAGCATTTT. Translating it yields CASSLAGQGYQPQHF. The V call is TRBV7-2, the J call TRBJ1-5; 9 bases are a match to TRBD1. The germline CDR1 and CDR2 sequences are SGHTA and FQGNSA. The CDR3 extends over 15 amino acids. V lost 0 bases to trimming and J lost 5 bases; unmatched junction nucleotides: 2. The variable domain in full, with the rest retrieved from reference TRBV7-2 and TRBJ1-5, is GAGVSQSPSNKVTEKGKDVELRCDPISGHTALYWYRQSLGQGLEFLIYFQGNSAPDKSGLPSDRFSAERTGGSVSTLTIQRTQQEDSAVYLCASSLAGQGYQPQHFGDGTRLSIL.

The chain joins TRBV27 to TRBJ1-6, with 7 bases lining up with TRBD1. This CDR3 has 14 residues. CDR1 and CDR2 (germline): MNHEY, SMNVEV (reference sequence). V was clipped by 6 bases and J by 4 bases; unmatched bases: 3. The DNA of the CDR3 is TGTGCCAGCAGGTCACAGGGGTATAATTCACCCCTCCACTTT. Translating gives CASRSQGYNSPLHF.

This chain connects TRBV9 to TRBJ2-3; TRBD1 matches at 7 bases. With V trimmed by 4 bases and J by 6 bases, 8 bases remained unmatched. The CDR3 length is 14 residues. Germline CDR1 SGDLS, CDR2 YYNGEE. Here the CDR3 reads CASSPTGTPDTQYF. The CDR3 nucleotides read TGTGCCAGCAGCCCGACAGGGACCCCCGATACGCAGTATTTT.